Below, 23 T cell receptor beta chains from the same sample are listed, as sequenced in a study of CD8 T cells in Susac syndrome. Random-hexamer reverse transcription was applied to about 0.5 to 1 ug RNA. Each CDR3 protein gets one entry after TCRdb re-called the immunoSEQ multiplex PCR reads with MiXCR. The sample comprises about 120,000 distinct CDR3 sequences, around 94% of which are singletons, and approximately 0.2% rests with the top ten. Sample: CD8+ T cells from PBMCs. These receptors were collected from a human donor with Susac syndrome.

V gene TRBV18 combines with J gene TRBJ2-7, with 8 bases identical to TRBD1. V gave up 1 base and J gave up 5 bases; unmatched junction bases: 10. This CDR3 region has 16 residues. In germline, CDR1 is KGHSH, CDR2 LQKENI. The chain's CDR3 is CASSPRDGTGMDEQYF. The CDR3 nucleotides read TGTGCCAGCTCACCACGTGACGGGACAGGCATGGACGAGCAGTACTTC.

The chain couples TRBV27 to TRBJ2-1; D gene uncertain. The germline CDR1 and CDR2 sequences are MNHEY and SMNVEV (reference sequence). The CDR3 runs to 13 residues. The germline V and J ends were trimmed by 8 bases and 2 bases, with 10 bases remaining between them. CDR3 bases: TGTGCCAGCGGCTTAGGGACCTACAATGAGCAGTTCTTC. Translated: CASGLGTYNEQFF.

The chain employs TRBV7-9 and TRBJ2-5; 13 nucleotides align to TRBD2. The CDR3 length is 16 residues. Trimming took 4 bases from V and 3 from J; bases not matched to a gene: 5. Germline CDR1 is SEHNR and CDR2 is FQNEAQ (reference sequence). CDR3 coding DNA: TGTGCCAGCAGCTCGCGGACTAGCGGGAGCGAAGAGACCCAGTACTTC. Translating gives CASSSRTSGSEETQYF. Using reference TRBV7-9 and TRBJ2-5 for the parts outside the CDR3, the full variable domain is DTGVSQNPRHKITKRGQNVTFRCDPISEHNRLYWYRQTLGQGPEFLTYFQNEAQLEKSRLLSDRFSAERPKGSFSTLEIQRTEQGDSAMYLCASSSRTSGSEETQYFGPGTRLLVL.

The rearrangement links TRBV2 to TRBJ2-5; TRBD2 aligns across 7 bases. Losses at the gene ends were 2 bases for V and 2 bases for J; bases not matched to a gene: 8. This CDR3 region has 16 residues. Germline CDR1 is SNHLY and CDR2 is FYNNEI. As DNA, the CDR3 is TGTGCCAGCAGTGAATCCAGCGGGGCTCCTCAAGAGACCCAGTACTTC. Translation: CASSESSGAPQETQYF.

The CDR3 DNA is TGTGCCAGCAGCGCCCTGGGGTCTAACTATGGCTACACCTTC. Protein: CASSALGSNYGYTF. The chain combines TRBV9 with TRBJ1-2; D gene ambiguous. Germline assignment: CDR1 SGDLS and CDR2 YYNGEE. The CDR3 sequence is 14 residues long. V was trimmed by 3 bases and J by 0 bases, leaving 9 bases between them. Full variable domain (missing parts from reference TRBV9 and TRBJ1-2): DSGVTQTPKHLITATGQRVTLRCSPRSGDLSVYWYQQSLDQGLQFLIQYYNGEERAKGNILERFSAQQFPDLHSELNLSSLELGDSALYFCASSALGSNYGYTFGSGTRLTVV.

The V call is TRBV25-1, the J call TRBJ1-1, with TRBD1 identical over 7 bases. The V gene end was trimmed by 3 bases and the J gene end by 4 bases; junction bases not matched to a gene: 5. Germline CDR1 MGHDK, CDR2 SYGVNS. This CDR3 contains 14 residues. The chain's CDR3 is CASSDHTGVTEAFF. For the CDR3, the DNA is TGTGCCAGCAGTGACCATACAGGGGTCACTGAAGCTTTCTTT.

The chain recombines TRBV12-3 or TRBV12-4 with TRBJ1-1, with a possible D match to TRBD1 (5 bases). Trimming removed 7 bases from V and 1 base from J, with 13 bases in between. This CDR3 has 14 residues. CDR3 sequence: CASTQPGGNTEAFF. The CDR3 DNA reads as TGTGCCAGCACCCAACCCGGGGGGAACACTGAAGCTTTCTTT.

V usage is TRBV5-1 and J usage is TRBJ2-7, with a tentative D call TRBD2 (10 bases). There are 23 residues in the CDR3. The germline gives CDR1 SGHRS, CDR2 YFSETQ. The V gene lost 2 bases and the J gene lost 2 bases, with 38 bases spanning the gap. CDR3 coding DNA: TGCGCCAGCAGCTTAACAGGGGGCCGACTAGCGGGCCGCTTACCTTCAACCGCCTACGAGCAGTACTTC. It encodes CASSLTGGRLAGRLPSTAYEQYF. Combining the CDR3 with reference TRBV5-1 and TRBJ2-7 gives the whole variable domain KAGVTQTPRYLIKTRGQQVTLSCSPISGHRSVSWYQQTPGQGLQFLFEYFSETQRNKGNFPGRFSGRQFSNSRSEMNVSTLELGDSALYLCASSLTGGRLAGRLPSTAYEQYFGPGTRLTVT.

The chain joins TRBV27 to TRBJ2-1, with unresolved D. Per the germline V gene, CDR1 is MNHEY and CDR2 is SMNVEV (reference sequence). V gave up 10 bases and J gave up 10 bases, with 14 bases separating them. This CDR3 has 11 residues. Here the CDR3 DNA reads TGTGCCACTACGACTCTAGGGGAGCAGTTCTTC. The encoded protein is CATTTLGEQFF.

The chain has TRBV27 and TRBJ2-7; 7 bases map to TRBD1. Trimming removed 4 bases from V and 1 base from J; junction bases left unmatched: 1. The CDR3 totals 13 residues. CDR1 is MNHEY, CDR2 SMNVEV, per germline (reference sequence). The CDR3 loop reads CASSYRGSYEQYF. In DNA, the CDR3 is TGTGCCAGCAGTTACAGGGGATCCTACGAGCAGTACTTC.

This chain connects TRBV20-1 to TRBJ1-5, with D possibly matching TRBD1 (5 bases). Per the germline V gene, CDR1 is DFQATT and CDR2 is SNEGSKA (reference sequence). This CDR3 is built from 14 residues. Trimming left V 4 bases short and J 8 bases short, with 18 bases between. The CDR3 DNA is TGCAGTGCTATAGCCGGGACCGAGACGGAGCCCCAGCATTTT. This gives the protein CSAIAGTETEPQHF.

The rearrangement uses TRBV30 and TRBJ2-1; perhaps TRBD2 as D (6 bases). The CDR3 consists of 14 residues. V dropped 4 bases and J dropped 7 bases, with 17 bases sitting between them. From germline, CDR1 is GTSNPN and CDR2 SVGIG (reference sequence). For the CDR3, the DNA is TGTGCCTGGAACTTAGCGGCAGGGAGGAATGAGCAGTTCTTC. Translation: CAWNLAAGRNEQFF.

The chain joins TRBV19 to TRBJ2-7, with D perhaps TRBD1 (6 bases). V was pared by 5 bases and J by 6 bases, with 23 bases between. The germline gives CDR1 LNHDA, CDR2 SQIVND (reference sequence). This CDR3 spans 16 amino acids. The CDR3 reads CASSSVPGHTIGEQYF. The CDR3 nucleotides read TGTGCCAGTAGTTCTGTACCGGGACATACTATTGGCGAGCAGTACTTC. Drawing the rest from reference TRBV19 and TRBJ2-7, the complete variable domain is DGGITQSPKYLFRKEGQNVTLSCEQNLNHDAMYWYRQDPGQGLRLIYYSQIVNDFQKGDIAEGYSVSREKKESFPLTVTSAQKNPTAFYLCASSSVPGHTIGEQYFGPGTRLTVT.

V usage is TRBV6-5 and J usage is TRBJ2-5; either TRBD1 or TRBD2 may supply D (5 bases each). The CDR3 loop spans 14 amino acids. Deletions cut 5 bases from V and 1 base from J, with 11 bases between. Germline CDR1 and CDR2: MNHEY and SVGAGI. This CDR3 is CASSTGPTQETQYF. CDR3 sequence (DNA): TGTGCCAGCAGTACGGGACCAACCCAAGAGACCCAGTACTTC.

The rearrangement uses TRBV6-4 and TRBJ2-4; 8 nucleotides agree with TRBD2. This CDR3 region has 15 residues. The trim removed 3 bases at V and 9 bases at J, leaving 10 bases unmatched. Germline V CDR1 and CDR2: MRHNA, SNTAGT. CDR3 DNA: TGTGCCAGCAGTGAGGATAGCGGGACCTTAGCCATTCAGTACTTC. Translation gives CASSEDSGTLAIQYF.

This rearrangement joins TRBV5-6 to TRBJ2-5; no clear D gene. CDR1 is SGHDT and CDR2 is YYEEEE in the germline V gene. There are 14 residues in the CDR3. V gave up 2 bases and J gave up 5 bases, with 13 bases separating them. CDR3 region: CASSFLLLRETQYF. The CDR3 DNA follows: TGTGCCAGCAGCTTTCTGCTCCTCCGGGAGACCCAGTACTTC.

The genes are TRBV4-1 and TRBJ2-1; the match to TRBD2 covers 11 bases. Germline-derived CDR1 and CDR2 are MGHRA and YSYEKL. Losses at the gene ends were 0 bases for V and 2 bases for J; bases not matched to a gene: 0. This CDR3 is 16 amino acids long. CDR3 in DNA: TGCGCCAGCAGCCAAGAGGGACTAGCGGCCTACAATGAGCAGTTCTTC. Amino acids: CASSQEGLAAYNEQFF.

V is TRBV2 and J is TRBJ2-7; D unclear. Per the germline V gene, CDR1 is SNHLY and CDR2 is FYNNEI. The CDR3 length is 16 residues. With 3 bases removed from V and 6 bases from J, the gap between germline ends came to 21 bases. The CDR3 here is CASSDPTEFNLSEQYF. The CDR3 DNA reads as TGTGCCAGCAGTGACCCGACCGAATTTAACTTATCCGAGCAGTACTTC.

This chain uses TRBV29-1 with TRBJ1-2; 9 bases line up with TRBD1. V was pared by 6 bases and J by 4 bases, with 6 bases of the junction left unmatched. This CDR3 spans 13 amino acids. From germline, CDR1 is SQVTM and CDR2 ANQGSEA. CDR3 residues: CSVRTGEGYGYTF. The CDR3, as DNA: TGCAGCGTGAGGACAGGGGAAGGCTATGGCTACACCTTC.

The V gene is TRBV9, the J gene TRBJ2-3, with D possibly TRBD2 on 6 matching bases. The V and J ends lost 1 base and 1 base respectively, with 13 bases between them. The length of the CDR3 is 16 residues. Germline CDR1 and CDR2: SGDLS and YYNGEE. The CDR3 region has the DNA TGTGCCAGCAGCGTATATGGCGGGGAACGCACAGATACGCAGTATTTT. It translates to CASSVYGGERTDTQYF.

This chain uses TRBV12-3 or TRBV12-4 with TRBJ1-2; weak D call: TRBD1 (5 bases). The CDR3 has 15 amino acids. The germline V and J ends were trimmed by 4 bases and 1 base, with 13 bases remaining between them. In DNA form, the CDR3 reads TGTGCCAGCAGTTCATCAGGGTATTTTAACTATGGCTACACCTTC. It codes for CASSSSGYFNYGYTF.

V and J are TRBV11-3 and TRBJ1-2; 7 bases line up with TRBD1. The trim removed 2 bases at V and 3 bases at J, leaving 9 bases unmatched. CDR1 SGHNT and CDR2 YENEEA come from the germline V gene. This CDR3 comprises 16 residues. The CDR3 spells CASSLKPGQRYYGYTF. CDR3 DNA sequence: TGTGCCAGCAGCTTAAAACCGGGACAGCGATACTATGGCTACACCTTC.

In its sample, this clonotype was seen once. This rearrangement joins TRBV7-3 to TRBJ2-7; 11 nucleotides line up with TRBD1. The CDR3 consists of 15 residues. In germline, CDR1 is SGHTA, CDR2 FQGTGA. The junction had 4 bases not matched to a gene; V was cut back by 4 bases and J by 2 bases. The CDR3 spells CASSWDRGYPYEQYF. The CDR3 coding sequence is TGTGCCAGCAGCTGGGACAGGGGGTACCCCTACGAGCAGTACTTC.